The rows below give T cell receptor beta chains drawn from one sample of a study of T cell responses to AZD1222 COVID-19 vaccine. Generated by immunoSEQ multiplex PCR, the TCRdb table keeps only in-frame clones and is missing some. The sample has about 150,000 clones; approximately 95% are singletons. The source material was peripheral blood, sampled 28 days after the second AZD1222 dose. These receptors were obtained from an adult who received the AZD1222 COVID-19 vaccine. Both conserved end residues are trimmed from each CDR3. The order of the fields is J gene, V gene, CDR3 protein.

>TRBJ1-2|TRBV12-3/TRBV12-4
ASSLGRSYT
>TRBJ1-2|TRBV2
ASSGMGNYGYT
>TRBJ1-2|TRBV7-8
ASTPRGGGLDYGYT
>TRBJ2-7|TRBV3-1/TRBV3-2
ASSPSDGEYEQY
>TRBJ1-1|TRBV3-1/TRBV3-2
ASSQDRETREIAEAF
>TRBJ1-5|TRBV4-2
ASSQEQGASGQPQH
>TRBJ1-2|TRBV5-1
ASSLVTGASDGYT
>TRBJ1-5|TRBV28
ASSFAGGQPQH
>TRBJ1-5|TRBV27
ASSGTGGQPQH
>TRBJ2-1|TRBV30
AWRPAYNEQF
>TRBJ1-1|TRBV5-1
ASSLLGEAF
>TRBJ1-3|TRBV9
ASSVDAGGTGNTIY
>TRBJ1-2|TRBV19
ASTPHDRLYGYT
>TRBJ2-7|TRBV11-2
ASSKQTGEQY
>TRBJ1-1|TRBV7-6
ASSLIGRQGAHSEAF
>TRBJ1-2|TRBV7-9
ASSDLDTGVPVYGYT
>TRBJ1-2|TRBV28
ASSSSTDGYT
>TRBJ2-1|TRBV6-5
ARGGTGDTDEQF
>TRBJ2-1|TRBV6-5
ASRPGLARDEQF
>TRBJ1-2|TRBV30
AWSVQRGDYGYT
>TRBJ1-4|TRBV7-8
ASAGEKLF
>TRBJ2-2|TRBV6-4
ASRTSLNTGELF
>TRBJ1-2|TRBV5-1
ASSLNQGYGYT
>TRBJ1-1|TRBV4-1
ASRRPTGKDTEAF
>TRBJ1-1|TRBV12-5
ASGFSVQAMNTEAF
>TRBJ2-1|TRBV5-6
ASSRMRNEQF
>TRBJ1-1|TRBV3-1/TRBV3-2
ASSQGSNTEAF
>TRBJ2-3|TRBV19
ASSWGGFTSTDTQY
>TRBJ2-3|TRBV9
ASSVGTGGEDTQY
>TRBJ2-2|TRBV11-3
ASSSGDDTGELF
>TRBJ2-3|TRBV15
ATRVSGRTDTQY
>TRBJ2-3|TRBV7-6
ASSLFGYTDTQY
>TRBJ2-7|TRBV11-1
ASSAHRRSPVEQY
>TRBJ2-2|TRBV5-1
ASSWGTQNTGELF
>TRBJ1-1|TRBV15
ATGGGSEAF
>TRBJ2-3|TRBV3-1/TRBV3-2
ASSQDQAKDTQY
>TRBJ1-4|TRBV7-2
ASSLDRNMNEKLF
>TRBJ1-1|TRBV19
ASIFTGDTEAF
>TRBJ2-3|TRBV5-1
ASSLEAGGSRTQY
>TRBJ2-3|TRBV19
ASRGGPVDTQY
>TRBJ2-3|TRBV19
ASSLGGLAGRTDTQY
>TRBJ1-2|TRBV4-2
ASSQANRNYGYT
>TRBJ1-1|TRBV12-3/TRBV12-4
ASSQTGFGAF
>TRBJ1-1|TRBV30
AWSGGGHEAF
>TRBJ1-2|TRBV7-9
ASSSGQVGYGYT
>TRBJ1-2|TRBV19
ASSLAREGYGYT
>TRBJ2-5|TRBV23-1
ASSHHPETSGVPPQTQY
>TRBJ2-3|TRBV6-5
ASSYSTSGTDTQY
>TRBJ1-6|TRBV7-2
ASSLVQPSYNSPLH
>TRBJ2-4|TRBV7-2
ASSYRDRSKNIQY
>TRBJ1-1|TRBV7-9
ASSLGTGGLSEAF
>TRBJ2-1|TRBV5-1
ASSLGLAGDEQF
>TRBJ1-4|TRBV13
ASSQGGLEEKLF
>TRBJ2-1|TRBV19
ASSIGGGGSYNEQF
>TRBJ1-4|TRBV5-1
ASSPGYDEKLF
>TRBJ2-1|TRBV5-8
ASSSAAGTGALNEQF
>TRBJ1-4|TRBV25-1
ASSLGSFNEKLF